This TCR beta chain came from a study of immune cell composition in non-small cell lung cancer. Looking at the study overall: Histologic subtype was mainly adenocarcinoma or squamous cell carcinoma.

This CDR3 is built from 14 residues. The V end lost 0 bases, the J end lost 11 bases, and 17 bases lay between the germline ends. Germline lookup yields CDR1 SGHRS and CDR2 YFSETQ. Profiled with immunoSEQ multiplex PCR; TCRdb holds only in-frame clones, not every one. This table holds about 2,000 clones, roughly 87% found once. The chain recombines TRBV5-1 with TRBJ1-1, with TRBD1 as a possible D gene (6 bases). The clonotype originates from a human donor with non-small cell lung cancer. Source material: lung tumor tissue. The CDR3 sequence: CASSLEARGSTAFF. In nucleotides, the CDR3 is TGCGCCAGCAGCTTGGAGGCCAGGGGATCGACGGCTTTCTTT.